The next 25 T cell receptor beta chains were all read from a single sample in a study of blood T cell repertoires in COVID-19. Profiling relied on immunoSEQ multiplex PCR, and the TCRdb table lists in-frame clones only, not all of them. This sample has just under 85,000 clones; about four fifths occur once, and the top ten carry about 18%. Sequences were obtained from peripheral blood. The source of these receptors is a woman aged 55-70 years with acute or convalescent COVID-19.

The chain uses TRBV5-1 and TRBJ2-7, with TRBD1 matching over 10 bases. The CDR3 is 14 amino acids. CDR1 is SGHRS, CDR2 YFSETQ, per germline. Losses at the gene ends were 2 bases for V and 6 bases for J; bases not matched to a gene: 5. CDR3 bases: TGCGCCAGCAGCTTCCGGGACAGGGGAAGCGAGCAGTACTTC. It specifies CASSFRDRGSEQYF. Complete variable domain (other parts from reference TRBV5-1 and TRBJ2-7): KAGVTQTPRYLIKTRGQQVTLSCSPISGHRSVSWYQQTPGQGLQFLFEYFSETQRNKGNFPGRFSGRQFSNSRSEMNVSTLELGDSALYLCASSFRDRGSEQYFGPGTRLTVT.

This clone was found once. This chain joins TRBV9 and TRBJ1-1; D is ambiguous. With 3 bases removed from V and 8 bases from J, the gap between germline ends came to 14 bases. The CDR3 is 13 residues long. Germline loops: CDR1 SGDLS, CDR2 YYNGEE. The CDR3 DNA is TGTGCCAGCAGCGGAATCGGGCGGGCCGAAGCTTTCTTT. Translated: CASSGIGRAEAFF.

This chain links TRBV6-2 or TRBV6-3 with TRBJ1-5, with 8 bases matching TRBD1. The germline V gene has CDR1 MNHEY and CDR2 SVGEGT. V shed 4 bases, J shed 7 bases, and the junction held 6 bases outside the gene matches. The CDR3 extends over 14 amino acids. The CDR3 DNA reads TGTGCCAGCAGTTTGACAGGGGCTAGCCAGCCCCAGCATTTT. Protein: CASSLTGASQPQHF.

This clone was detected once. The chain combines TRBV5-1 with TRBJ2-7, with TRBD2 identical over 10 bases. Trimming cost V 4 bases and J 5 bases; bases outside gene matches: 6. CDR1 and CDR2 (germline): SGHRS, YFSETQ. The CDR3 contains 14 residues. DNA for the CDR3: TGCGCCAGCAGCGTGGGACTAGCGTCCAACGAGCAGTACTTC. This codes for CASSVGLASNEQYF. The full variable domain, its missing parts supplied by reference TRBV5-1 and TRBJ2-7, is KAGVTQTPRYLIKTRGQQVTLSCSPISGHRSVSWYQQTPGQGLQFLFEYFSETQRNKGNFPGRFSGRQFSNSRSEMNVSTLELGDSALYLCASSVGLASNEQYFGPGTRLTVT.

The chain joins TRBV10-3 to TRBJ2-3, with D hard to call. The CDR3 length is 15 residues. Deletions cut 4 bases from V and 0 bases from J, with 11 bases between. Germline V gene lookup returns CDR1 ENHRY and CDR2 SYGVKD. CDR3 sequence (DNA): TGTGCCATCAGTGGTGGAGCGACTAGCACAGATACGCAGTATTTT. Its translation: CAISGGATSTDTQYF.

This rearrangement joins TRBV6-6 to TRBJ1-2; 7 nucleotides align to TRBD1. This CDR3 spans 13 amino acids. The V gene end was trimmed by 5 bases and the J gene end by 6 bases; junction bases not matched to a gene: 6. CDR1 is MNHNY and CDR2 is SVGAGI in the germline V gene (reference sequence). The CDR3 sequence: CASSPTGWNGYTF. DNA for the CDR3: TGTGCCAGCAGTCCGACAGGGTGGAATGGCTACACCTTC.

This clone was recorded once. The chain employs TRBV9 and TRBJ1-1; perhaps TRBD1 as D (6 bases). This CDR3 has 13 amino acids. CDR1 SGDLS and CDR2 YYNGEE come from the germline V gene. V dropped 4 bases and J dropped 4 bases, with 11 bases sitting between them. The DNA for the CDR3 is TGTGCCAGCAGCATTGGACAGACCACTGAAGCTTTCTTT. Its protein product is CASSIGQTTEAFF.

The chain employs TRBV5-4 and TRBJ1-4; a weak D match, TRBD1 (6 bases). Germline CDR1 is SGHNT and CDR2 is YYREEE (reference sequence). This CDR3 comprises 16 residues. V dropped 1 base and J dropped 13 bases, with 23 bases sitting between them. The CDR3 protein is CASSLSLHQQDSGLFF. The CDR3 DNA is TGTGCCAGCAGCTTGTCCCTCCACCAACAGGACAGCGGACTGTTTTTT.

This clone came up a few times. The chain recombines TRBV29-1 with TRBJ1-1; TRBD1 might be the D (6 bases). V dropped 7 bases and J dropped 4 bases, with 22 bases sitting between them. The CDR3 covers 15 residues. Per the germline V gene, CDR1 is SQVTM and CDR2 is ANQGSEA. DNA for the CDR3: TGCAGCGCTGGACAGTACGAAGGGTGGGGCACTGAAGCTTTCTTT. Its protein product is CSAGQYEGWGTEAFF.

The chain recombines TRBV3-1 (or the pseudogene TRBV3-2) with TRBJ2-7; 10 positions agree with TRBD1. J was trimmed by 3 bases and V by 7 bases; bases with no gene match: 9. This CDR3 region has 15 residues. Germline values: CDR1 LGHDT, CDR2 YNNKEL (reference sequence). The CDR3 DNA follows: TGTGCCAGCACCCCAGGGGGGGACAGGGGCTACGAGCAGTACTTC. This gives the protein CASTPGGDRGYEQYF.

The chain joins TRBV5-1 to TRBJ2-5; D ambiguous. The CDR3 totals 15 residues. CDR1 is SGHRS, CDR2 YFSETQ, per germline. The ends were cut back, 2 bases at V and 4 bases at J, with 15 bases in the middle. In DNA form, the CDR3 reads TGCGCCAGCAGCTTCTCCTCCACCAACGGAGAGACCCAGTACTTC. It is translated as CASSFSSTNGETQYF.

This chain uses TRBV10-3 with TRBJ1-4; 10 bases line up with TRBD1. This CDR3 contains 15 residues. Germline V gene lookup returns CDR1 ENHRY and CDR2 SYGVKD. The ends lost 0 bases at V and 5 bases at J; junction bases unmatched: 0. CDR3 coding DNA: TGTGCCATCAGTGAGTCGACAGGGGGCAATGAAAAACTGTTTTTT. As protein: CAISESTGGNEKLFF.

This chain connects TRBV27 to TRBJ1-2, with 8 bases fitting TRBD1. Germline V gene lookup returns CDR1 MNHEY and CDR2 SMNVEV (reference sequence). This CDR3 has 14 amino acids. Trimming at V came to 3 bases and at J to 4 bases, leaving 4 bases not matched to a gene. In DNA form, the CDR3 reads TGTGCCAGCAGTTTTCGGGACAGGAGCTATGGCTACACCTTC. Translation: CASSFRDRSYGYTF.

The chain couples TRBV5-5 to TRBJ2-2; 11 bases match TRBD2. This CDR3 has 19 residues. From germline, CDR1 is SGHKS and CDR2 YYEKEE (reference sequence). J was trimmed by 7 bases and V by 1 base; bases with no gene match: 15. DNA for the CDR3: TGTGCCAGCAGCTTGCAGGGCTCACTAGCGGGAGTGGGAGTCGGGGAGCTGTTTTTT. Encoded protein: CASSLQGSLAGVGVGELFF. Complete variable domain (other parts from reference TRBV5-5 and TRBJ2-2): DAGVTQSPTHLIKTRGQQVTLRCSPISGHKSVSWYQQVLGQGPQFIFQYYEKEERGRGNFPDRFSARQFPNYSSELNVNALLLGDSALYLCASSLQGSLAGVGVGELFFGEGSRLTVL.

A few counts support this clone. DNA of the CDR3: TGTGCCAGCAGCCAAGGCCGGGGGGCAATCCAAGAGACCCAGTACTTC. It codes for CASSQGRGAIQETQYF. The rearrangement uses TRBV4-2 and TRBJ2-5; D may be TRBD2 (7 bases). The CDR3 contains 16 residues. From germline, CDR1 is LGHNA and CDR2 YNFKEQ. The germline V and J ends were trimmed by 1 base and 1 base, with 13 bases remaining between them.

The J gene is TRBJ1-5, the V gene TRBV24-1; perhaps TRBD1 as D (6 bases). Trimming took 7 bases from V and 0 from J, leaving 9 bases between them. In germline, CDR1 is KGHDR, CDR2 SFDVKD. This CDR3 spans 14 amino acids. The CDR3 is CATSQDSSNQPQHF. The CDR3 DNA sequence: TGTGCCACCAGCCAGGACAGTAGCAATCAGCCCCAGCATTTT.

The rearrangement joins TRBV24-1 to TRBJ1-5; D might be TRBD1 (5 bases). CDR3 length: 14 residues. The V end was cut by 1 base, the J end by 5 bases, with 8 bases between. Germline V gene data show CDR1 as KGHDR and CDR2 as SFDVKD. CDR3 sequence (DNA): TGTGCCACCAGTGATTTAGCGGGGGATCAGCCCCAGCATTTT. Translated, it gives CATSDLAGDQPQHF.

J is TRBJ1-2 and V is TRBV3-1 (or the pseudogene TRBV3-2); 7 nucleotides align to TRBD1. The germline CDR1 and CDR2 sequences are LGHDT and YNNKEL (reference sequence). The CDR3 has 13 amino acids. With 6 bases clipped from V and 8 bases from J, the junction kept 9 bases outside the gene matches. For the CDR3, the DNA is TGTGCCAGCAGTGATCGACAGGGTTCGGGCTACACCTTC. This sequence encodes CASSDRQGSGYTF.

The genes are TRBV3-1 (or the pseudogene TRBV3-2) and TRBJ2-1; no definite D call. V was pared by 4 bases and J by 6 bases, with 10 bases between. CDR1 and CDR2 (germline): LGHDT, YNNKEL (reference sequence). The CDR3 has 13 amino acids. In DNA form, the CDR3 reads TGTGCCAGCAGCCTCGGAGCCGTCAATGAGCAGTTCTTC. It translates to CASSLGAVNEQFF.

The chain combines TRBV5-1 with TRBJ2-1; unclear D gene. Deletions cut 1 base from V and 2 bases from J, with 10 bases between. The CDR3 spans 15 residues. Germline lookup yields CDR1 SGHRS and CDR2 YFSETQ. The CDR3 bases are TGCGCCAGCAGCTTGCTACTAAACCCCTACAATGAGCAGTTCTTC. Translation: CASSLLLNPYNEQFF.

The J gene is TRBJ1-1, the V gene TRBV12-3 or TRBV12-4; perhaps TRBD1 as D (6 bases). This CDR3 comprises 13 residues. V was shortened by 6 bases and J by 1 base, with 9 bases between the two germline ends. The CDR3, as DNA: TGTGCCAGCAGCGACAGGTCGAACACTGAAGCTTTCTTT. Amino acid sequence: CASSDRSNTEAFF.

The DNA of the CDR3 is TGTGCCAGCAGCTTCAGGGTTTTGGGGACTGAAGCTTTCTTT. Translating gives CASSFRVLGTEAFF. The chain uses TRBV7-9 and TRBJ1-1; D may be TRBD1 (5 bases). The CDR3 length is 14 residues. CDR1 and CDR2 from the germline V gene are SEHNR and FQNEAQ (reference sequence). V was trimmed by 3 bases and J by 5 bases, leaving 13 bases between them.

The chain is built from TRBV6-5 and TRBJ1-2; D is undetermined. Germline lookup yields CDR1 MNHEY and CDR2 SVGAGI. CDR3 size: 14 residues. V was pared by 7 bases and J by 0 bases, with 12 bases between. This CDR3 reads CASIGSGTNYGYTF. CDR3 DNA sequence: TGTGCCAGCATTGGATCCGGGACTAACTATGGCTACACCTTC.

This chain joins TRBV6-5 and TRBJ1-1; D gene unclear. With 5 bases removed from V and 2 bases from J, the gap between germline ends came to 9 bases. Germline lookup yields CDR1 MNHEY and CDR2 SVGAGI. CDR3 length: 13 amino acids. CDR3: CASSTPGNTEAFF. The CDR3 DNA follows: TGTGCCAGCAGTACCCCGGGAAACACTGAAGCTTTCTTT.

This chain joins TRBV24-1 and TRBJ2-3; the match to TRBD2 covers 8 bases. The length of the CDR3 is 16 residues. In germline, CDR1 is KGHDR, CDR2 SFDVKD. Trimming took 4 bases from V and 3 from J; bases not matched to a gene: 8. The CDR3 bases are TGTGCCACCAGTGACCTCGGGAGGGCCGAGACAGATACGCAGTATTTT. Its translation: CATSDLGRAETDTQYF.